This TCR beta chain was retrieved from a study of T cell responses to AZD1222 COVID-19 vaccine. With V trimmed by 2 bases and J by 2 bases, 12 bases remained unmatched. The CDR3 length is 18 residues. CDR1 MNHEY and CDR2 SVGEGT come from the germline V gene. Clones were read by immunoSEQ multiplex PCR, and TCRdb kept only the in-frame ones, dropping some. The sample holds roughly 150,000 clones, 92% seen once. Study results and caveats: Vaccine-related CD4 TCRs covered spike, predominating at 160-218 and 743-854. Sampling captured repertoires only after the peak T cell response.

In regard to this clone: Its antigen is not identified.

This TCR was recovered from an adult who received the AZD1222 COVID-19 vaccine. The chain recombines TRBV6-2 or TRBV6-3 with TRBJ2-3, with TRBD2 identical over 8 bases. Material: peripheral blood, obtained 28 days after the second AZD1222 dose. The CDR3 sequence: CASSYRGGGFRLTDTQYF. The CDR3 nucleotides are TGTGCCAGCAGTTACAGGGGCGGGGGGTTCCGACTCACAGATACGCAGTATTTT.